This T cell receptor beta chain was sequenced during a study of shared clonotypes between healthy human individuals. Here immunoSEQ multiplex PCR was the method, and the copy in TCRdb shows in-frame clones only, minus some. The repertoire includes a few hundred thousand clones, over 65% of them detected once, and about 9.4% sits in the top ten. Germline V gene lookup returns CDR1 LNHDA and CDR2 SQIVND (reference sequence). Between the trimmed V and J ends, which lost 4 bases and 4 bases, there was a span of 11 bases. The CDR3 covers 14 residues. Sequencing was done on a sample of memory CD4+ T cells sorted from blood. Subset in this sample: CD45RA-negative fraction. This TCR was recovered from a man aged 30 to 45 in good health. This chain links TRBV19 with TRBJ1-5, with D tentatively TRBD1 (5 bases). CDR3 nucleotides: TGTGCCAGTAGTAAGGGACGGACTAATCAGCCCCAGCATTTT. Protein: CASSKGRTNQPQHF.